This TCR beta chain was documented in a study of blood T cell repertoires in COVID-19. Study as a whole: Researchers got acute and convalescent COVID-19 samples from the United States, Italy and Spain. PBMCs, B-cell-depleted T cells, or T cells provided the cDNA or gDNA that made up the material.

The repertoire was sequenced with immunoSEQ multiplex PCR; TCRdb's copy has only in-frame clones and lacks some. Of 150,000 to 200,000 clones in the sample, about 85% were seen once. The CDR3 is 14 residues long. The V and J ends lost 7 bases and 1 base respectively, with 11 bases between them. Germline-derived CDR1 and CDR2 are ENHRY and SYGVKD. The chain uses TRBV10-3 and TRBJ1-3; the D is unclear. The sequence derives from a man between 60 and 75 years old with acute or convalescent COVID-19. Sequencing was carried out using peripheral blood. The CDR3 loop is CAIKEDLSGNTIYF. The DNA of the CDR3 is TGTGCCATCAAAGAGGATTTGTCTGGAAACACCATATATTTT.